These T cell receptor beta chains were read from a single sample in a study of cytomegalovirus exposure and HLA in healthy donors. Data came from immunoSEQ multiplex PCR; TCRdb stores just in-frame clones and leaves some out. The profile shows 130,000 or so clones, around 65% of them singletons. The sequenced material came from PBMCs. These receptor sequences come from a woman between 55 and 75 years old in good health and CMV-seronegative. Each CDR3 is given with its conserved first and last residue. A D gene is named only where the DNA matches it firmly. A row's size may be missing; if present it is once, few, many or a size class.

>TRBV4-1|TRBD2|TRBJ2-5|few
CASSPPGGGLGETQYF
TGCGCCAGCAGCCCGCCGGGGGGAGGGCTAGGAGAGACCCAGTACTTC
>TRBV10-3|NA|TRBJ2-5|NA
CAISEGRLLNQETQYF
TGTGCCATCAGTGAGGGGAGACTACTAAACCAAGAGACCCAGTACTTC
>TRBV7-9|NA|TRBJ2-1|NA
CASSTGVLRFF
TGTGCCAGCAGCACCGGTGTTTTGAGATTCTTC
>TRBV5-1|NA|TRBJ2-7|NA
CASSFETGYEQYF
TGCGCCAGCAGCTTTGAGACAGGTTACGAGCAGTACTTC
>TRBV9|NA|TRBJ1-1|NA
CASSSRTGDGTEAFF
TGTGCCAGCAGCTCCCGGACGGGAGACGGGACTGAAGCTTTCTTT
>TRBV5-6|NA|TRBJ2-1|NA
CASSPGGSKREQFF
TGTGCCAGCTCCCCAGGGGGGTCCAAACGAGAGCAGTTCTTC
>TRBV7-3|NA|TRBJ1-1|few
CASSLTATPNTEAFF
TGTGCCAGCAGCTTAACGGCGACACCGAACACTGAAGCTTTCTTT
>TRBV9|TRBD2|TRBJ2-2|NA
CASSVAGGGNTGELFF
TGTGCCAGCAGCGTAGCTGGCGGGGGAAACACCGGGGAGCTGTTTTTT
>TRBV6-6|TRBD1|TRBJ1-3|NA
CASSYQTGGLGNTIYF
TGTGCCAGCAGTTACCAGACAGGGGGTCTTGGAAACACCATATATTTT
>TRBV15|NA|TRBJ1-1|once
CATSRAPERSTEAFF
TGTGCCACCAGCAGAGCCCCGGAGAGGAGCACTGAAGCTTTCTTT
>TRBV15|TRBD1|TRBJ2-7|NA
CATSRGQGVGYEQYF
TGTGCCACCAGCAGGGGCCAGGGGGTCGGATACGAGCAGTACTTC
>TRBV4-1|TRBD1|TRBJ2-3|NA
CASSQIGDRGTDTQYF
TGCGCCAGCAGCCAAATCGGGGACAGGGGGACAGATACGCAGTATTTT
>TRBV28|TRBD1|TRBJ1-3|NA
CASRSYRGRGPGNTIYF
TGTGCCAGCAGGAGTTACAGGGGAAGGGGCCCTGGAAACACCATATATTTT
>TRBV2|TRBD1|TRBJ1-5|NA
CASSAGGGNQPQHF
TGTGCCAGCAGTGCAGGGGGCGGGAATCAGCCCCAGCATTTT
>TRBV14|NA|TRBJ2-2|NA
CASSQREGRLINTGELFF
TGTGCCAGCAGCCAGAGGGAAGGACGGTTGATAAACACCGGGGAGCTGTTTTTT
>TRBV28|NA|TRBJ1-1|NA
CASSYGGGREFGAFF
TGTGCCAGCAGTTACGGGGGAGGGAGGGAGTTTGGAGCTTTCTTT
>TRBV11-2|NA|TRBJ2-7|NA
CASSLELYEQYF
TGTGCCAGCAGCTTAGAACTCTACGAGCAGTACTTC
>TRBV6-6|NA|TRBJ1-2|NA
CASSYSEWGGYGYTF
TGTGCCAGCAGTTACTCGGAGTGGGGGGGCTATGGCTACACCTTC
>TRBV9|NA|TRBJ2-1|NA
CASSPPGVLSYNEQFF
TGTGCCAGCAGCCCTCCAGGGGTGTTATCCTACAATGAGCAGTTCTTC
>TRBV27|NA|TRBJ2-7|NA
CASSPGTPLYEQYF
TGTGCCAGCAGTCCAGGGACTCCTCTTTACGAGCAGTACTTC